The present entry profiles one T cell receptor (beta chain) with its context. What it binds is not known. Other DNA sequences in this specimen translate into the identical CDR3. This sample is drawn from a study of cytomegalovirus exposure and HLA in healthy donors. Study results and caveats: Across donors, most TCRs were seen rarely, yet some public ones were widespread. As a later analysis showed, a missense DCLRE1C variant was linked to trimming of TCR beta V- and J-genes. CMV serostatus was the only recorded immune exposure for donors. Within an earlier analysis, most TCR beta V segments proved productive either about 90% or about 30% of the time.

There are 14 residues in the CDR3. V shed 4 bases and J 1 base; nucleotides not matched to a gene: 3. CDR1 is SGHNT, CDR2 YYREEE, per germline (reference sequence). The PCR was carried out with 60 Vbeta primers and 13 Jbeta primers. The assay was immunoSEQ multiplex PCR, and TCRdb's table has in-frame clones only and misses some. This table holds around 80,000 clones, approximately 69% found once. The sample comprised PBMCs. The receptor's source is a man aged 35-49 years in good health and CMV-seropositive. The chain has TRBV5-4 and TRBJ1-1; 8 bases fit TRBD1. The CDR3 DNA reads as TGTGCCAGCAGCCCCGGGACAGGGAACACTGAAGCTTTCTTT. This translates into CASSPGTGNTEAFF.